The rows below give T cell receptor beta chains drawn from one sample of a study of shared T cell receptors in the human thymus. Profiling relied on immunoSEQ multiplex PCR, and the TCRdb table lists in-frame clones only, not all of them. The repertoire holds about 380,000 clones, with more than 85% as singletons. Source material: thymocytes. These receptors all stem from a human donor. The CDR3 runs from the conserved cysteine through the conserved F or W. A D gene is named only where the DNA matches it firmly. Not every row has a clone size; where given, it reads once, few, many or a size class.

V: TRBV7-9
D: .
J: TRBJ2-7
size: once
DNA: TGTGCCAGCAGCCTCGCGGTCGAGCAGTACTTC
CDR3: CASSLAVEQYF

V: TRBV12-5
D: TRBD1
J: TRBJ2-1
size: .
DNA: TGTGCTAGTGGTTTGGCCACTACGAACAGGGGGAGTGACAATGAGCAGTTCTTC
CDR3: CASGLATTNRGSDNEQFF

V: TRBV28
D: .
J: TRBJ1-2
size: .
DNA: TGTGCCAGCAGACCGGGACGGAGCTATGGCTACACCTTC
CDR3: CASRPGRSYGYTF

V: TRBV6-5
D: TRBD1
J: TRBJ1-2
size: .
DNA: TGTGCCAGCAGTTACTTGGGAAACAGGGGGCACTATGGCTACACCTTC
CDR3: CASSYLGNRGHYGYTF

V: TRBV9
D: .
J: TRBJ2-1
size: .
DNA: TGTGCCAGCGGTGGGGGAAGGGTCTATGAGCAGTTCTTC
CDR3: CASGGGRVYEQFF

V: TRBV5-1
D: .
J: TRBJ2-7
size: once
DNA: TGCGCCAGTGATCCTTCCTACGAGCAGTACTTC
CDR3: CASDPSYEQYF

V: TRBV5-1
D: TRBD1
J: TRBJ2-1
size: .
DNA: TGCGCCAGCAGCCCCCCGGGAAAGGGGGCCAATGAGCAGTTCTTC
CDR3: CASSPPGKGANEQFF

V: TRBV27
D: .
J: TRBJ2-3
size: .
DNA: TGTGCCAGCAGTTTATCGAAAGATACGCAGTATTTT
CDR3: CASSLSKDTQYF

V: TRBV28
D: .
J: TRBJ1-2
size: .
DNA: TGTGCCAGCAGCCCCCTTGAGGCAGGCACTAACTATGGCTACACCTTC
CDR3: CASSPLEAGTNYGYTF

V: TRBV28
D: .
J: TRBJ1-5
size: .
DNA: TGTGCCAGCAGTTTAGGGAGACAGCCCCAGCATTTT
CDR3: CASSLGRQPQHF

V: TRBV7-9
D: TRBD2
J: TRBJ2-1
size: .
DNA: TGTGCCAGCAGCCAACCACCTAGCGGGAGGTTGGATGAGCAGTTCTTC
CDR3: CASSQPPSGRLDEQFF

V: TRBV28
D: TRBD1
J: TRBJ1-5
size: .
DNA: TGTGCCAGCAGTTGGGTGGACAGGGCGGGTAAAAGTCAGCCCCAGCATTTT
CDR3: CASSWVDRAGKSQPQHF

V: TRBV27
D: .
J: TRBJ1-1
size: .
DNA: TGTGCCAGCAGTTTTCGCGGGGTGGCGATGAACACTGAAGCTTTCTTT
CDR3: CASSFRGVAMNTEAFF

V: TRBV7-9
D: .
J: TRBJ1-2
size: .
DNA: TGTGCCAGCACCCAGCTGGGGTATGGCTACACCTTC
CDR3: CASTQLGYGYTF

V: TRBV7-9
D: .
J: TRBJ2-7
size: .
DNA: TGTGCCAGCAGTCACCGGGACGCAAAGGCCCACGAGCAGTACTTC
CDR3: CASSHRDAKAHEQYF

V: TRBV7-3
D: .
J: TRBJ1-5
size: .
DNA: TGTGCCAGCAGCCGAACTCGAACAGGGCCAGGGCCCCAGCATTTT
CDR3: CASSRTRTGPGPQHF